Below, 8 T cell receptor beta chains from the same sample are listed, as sequenced in a study of vaccination and CD4 T cells after COVID-19. The Oncomine TCR Beta short-read assay generated sequence data from the DNA of cultured CD4+ T cells. TCRdb reprocessed the PCR reads via MiXCR and lists one record per CDR3 protein. The table includes 11,000 or so distinct CDR3 sequences, around 47% detected once. This sample's treatment: approximately nine-day PBMC culture with coronavirus spike peptide pools or control peptides (ViraFEST assay). No antigen has been assigned to these receptors. The source material was CD4+ T cells from blood, cultured in vitro. Source of these receptors: a human donor who had recovered from COVID-19.

The V gene is TRBV20-1, the J gene TRBJ2-5; 7 bases map to TRBD2. This CDR3 is built from 15 residues. From germline, CDR1 is DFQATT and CDR2 SNEGSKA (reference sequence). The J segment lost 3 bases and the V segment lost 1 base, leaving 8 bases of the junction unmatched. Written as DNA, the CDR3 is TGCAGTGCTAGAGTGCCTTGGGGGGGGGAAGAGACCCAGTACTTC. This encodes CSARVPWGGEETQYF.

Remarks on this clonotype: One end of the junction does not line up with germline, which may come from a read error. The V gene is TRBV7-9, the J gene TRBJ1-2; 8 bases are shared with TRBD1. The CDR3 consists of 14 residues. CDR1 is SEHNR and CDR2 is FQNEAQ in the germline V gene (reference sequence). The CDR3 DNA follows: TGTGCCAGCAGCCTAGCCGGACAGGGAATTGGCTACACCTTC. As protein: CASSLAGQGIGYTF.

V is TRBV5-6 and J is TRBJ1-4, with D tentatively TRBD1 (5 bases). Germline lookup yields CDR1 SGHDT and CDR2 YYEEEE. The CDR3 extends over 15 amino acids. The V gene lost 4 bases and the J gene lost 5 bases, with 15 bases spanning the gap. The CDR3 protein is CASSLVAQGNEKLFF. The CDR3, as DNA: TGTGCCAGCAGCCTTGTAGCCCAGGGAAATGAAAAACTGTTTTTT.

The chain carries TRBV6-5 and TRBJ2-1; a possible D gene is TRBD1 (6 bases). V lost 0 bases, J lost 9 bases, and 12 bases lay in between. The CDR3 extends over 14 amino acids. CDR1 is MNHEY, CDR2 SVGAGI, per germline. The DNA of the CDR3 is TGTGCCAGCAGTTACTCCTTTCGAGGGGGTGAGCAGTTCTTC. Translating it yields CASSYSFRGGEQFF.

There are a few counts of this clonotype. This chain joins TRBV5-8 and TRBJ1-2; D gene ambiguous. The CDR3 consists of 15 residues. The ends were cut back, 1 base at V and 2 bases at J, with 12 bases in the middle. CDR1 SGHTS and CDR2 YDEGEE come from the germline V gene. CDR3 coding DNA: TGTGCCAGCAGCTTGAGCTCGACGGGCAACTATGGCTACACCTTC. Protein sequence: CASSLSSTGNYGYTF. The full variable domain, completed using reference TRBV5-8 and TRBJ1-2, is EAGVTQSPTHLIKTRGQQATLRCSPISGHTSVYWYQQALGLGLQFLLWYDEGEERNRGNFPPRFSGRQFPNYSSELNVNALELEDSALYLCASSLSSTGNYGYTFGSGTRLTVV.

A few counts support this clonotype. One end of the junction is discordant with germline, which a read error may explain. The V call is TRBV7-7, the J call TRBJ2-2; no definite D call. The CDR3 covers 14 residues. CDR1 and CDR2 from the germline V gene are SSHAT and FNYEAQ (reference sequence). CDR3 loop: CASSLRPNTGELFF. The CDR3 region has the DNA TGTGCTAGCAGCTTAAGACCGAACACCGGGGAGCTGTTTTTT.

The chain joins TRBV20-1 to TRBJ1-5; 7 nucleotides line up with TRBD1. V shed 6 bases, J shed 4 bases, and the junction held 6 bases outside the gene matches. This CDR3 is 13 amino acids long. Germline V gives CDR1 DFQATT, CDR2 SNEGSKA (reference sequence). Here the CDR3 DNA reads TGCAGTGCGCGGGGACAGTCGAATCAGCCCCAGCATTTT. Its protein is CSARGQSNQPQHF.

This clonotype was counted only a few times. The CDR3 spells CASSQTGLFSTGELFF. The CDR3 DNA reads TGTGCCAGCAGCCAAACAGGGTTATTCAGCACCGGGGAGCTGTTTTTT. J is TRBJ2-2 and V is TRBV7-8; D may be TRBD1 (6 bases). CDR1 is SGHVS, CDR2 FQNEAQ, per germline. The CDR3 has 16 residues. The V end was cut by 5 bases, the J end by 4 bases, with 17 bases between.